Presented here are 20 T cell receptor beta chains from one specimen sequenced in a study of control samples from healthy donors and cancer patients (dated by TCRdb to between 2020 and 2021). The library was prepared using the immunoSEQ multiplex PCR assay. The table was pulled from immuneACCESS by TCRdb, which kept in-frame rearrangements only. Such tables lose some clones; where checked, under half of the loss comes from unresolved V genes, and the rest has no known cause. Recorded for this sample are 50,000 to 75,000 clones; roughly 89% of them occurred a single time. Jointly, the top ten make up almost 6% of the sample. Sequenced material: PBMCs. Receptors originate from a man aged 60 to 69 with colorectal cancer.

The chain is built from TRBV6-5 and TRBJ1-2, with 8 bases fitting TRBD1. This CDR3 has 14 amino acids. V shed 7 bases and J 3 bases; nucleotides not matched to a gene: 7. The germline gives CDR1 MNHEY, CDR2 SVGAGI. CDR3 DNA sequence: TGTGCCAGCATCGACCAGACAGGGGACTATGGCTACACCTTC. This encodes CASIDQTGDYGYTF.

This clone occurred once. The chain joins TRBV30 to TRBJ2-1, with D uncertain. V was cut by 2 bases and J by 6 bases, with 8 bases left in between. Germline V gene sequence: CDR1 GTSNPN, CDR2 SVGIG (reference sequence). The CDR3 contains 12 residues. DNA of the CDR3: TGTGCCTGGAGTACTTACCGCAATGAGCAGTTCTTC. It codes for CAWSTYRNEQFF.

The chain links TRBV7-6 to TRBJ2-6; D uncertain. The CDR3 totals 15 residues. V lost 1 base and J 0 bases, leaving 4 bases between the germline ends. CDR1 and CDR2 from the germline V gene are SGHVS and FNYEAQ. CDR3 coding DNA: TGTGCCAGCAGCTTAGTTGACTCTGGGGCCAACGTCCTGACTTTC. The encoded protein is CASSLVDSGANVLTF.

The chain carries TRBV10-3 and TRBJ2-7; the D is unclear. This CDR3 is 12 amino acids long. Germline CDR1 reads ENHRY; CDR2 reads SYGVKD. Trimming pared 0 bases from V and 5 bases from J, leaving 5 bases between. The CDR3 protein is CAISESGNEQYF. Here the CDR3 DNA reads TGTGCCATCAGTGAGTCGGGGAACGAGCAGTACTTC.

Written as DNA, the CDR3 is TGTGCCAGCAGCTTCAGGGGGCCGGGTGAAGCTTTCTTT. Translation gives CASSFRGPGEAFF. The chain couples TRBV5-5 to TRBJ1-1, with 8 positions matching TRBD1. Germline V gene lookup returns CDR1 SGHKS and CDR2 YYEKEE (reference sequence). The V and J ends lost 2 bases and 7 bases, in that order; junction bases with no gene match: 4. The CDR3 has 13 amino acids. Full variable domain (remainder filled in from reference TRBV5-5 and TRBJ1-1): DAGVTQSPTHLIKTRGQQVTLRCSPISGHKSVSWYQQVLGQGPQFIFQYYEKEERGRGNFPDRFSARQFPNYSSELNVNALLLGDSALYLCASSFRGPGEAFFGQGTRLTVV.

The rearrangement joins TRBV12-3 or TRBV12-4 to TRBJ2-1, with D uncertain. This CDR3 comprises 13 residues. Between the trimmed V and J ends, which lost 7 bases and 4 bases, there was a span of 11 bases. CDR3 sequence (DNA): TGTGCCAGCACCCCGGACGCGTACAATGAGCAGTTCTTC. Encoded protein: CASTPDAYNEQFF.

The V call is TRBV6-5, the J call TRBJ2-5; the D gene is possibly TRBD1 (5 bases). V was cut by 10 bases and J by 1 base, with 16 bases left in between. The germline CDR1 and CDR2 sequences are MNHEY and SVGAGI. The CDR3 consists of 14 residues. CDR3: CATSDSRTQETQYF. CDR3 DNA: TGTGCCACATCCGACAGTCGAACCCAAGAGACCCAGTACTTC.

The genes are TRBV11-3 and TRBJ1-1, with D possibly being TRBD1 (5 bases). Germline CDR1 is SGHNT and CDR2 is YENEEA. This CDR3 is built from 15 residues. Trimming pared 8 bases from V and 7 bases from J, leaving 23 bases between. CDR3 sequence: CASSGAQESFNEAFF. In DNA, the CDR3 is TGTGCCAGCTCCGGGGCCCAGGAGAGTTTCAATGAAGCTTTCTTT.

V gene TRBV19 combines with J gene TRBJ1-3; D is uncertain. The CDR3 spans 16 residues. The V gene's germline CDR1 is LNHDA and CDR2 SQIVND (reference sequence). The V end lost 3 bases, the J end lost 0 bases, and 12 bases lay between the germline ends. The CDR3 DNA sequence: TGTGCCAGTAGTATCGCGACAAGATCCTCTGGAAACACCATATATTTT. Translated: CASSIATRSSGNTIYF.

V is TRBV19 and J is TRBJ1-1, with D perhaps matching TRBD1 (5 bases). This CDR3 has 13 amino acids. Germline V gives CDR1 LNHDA, CDR2 SQIVND (reference sequence). The V and J ends lost 1 base and 5 bases respectively, with 8 bases between them. The CDR3 DNA reads TGTGCCAGTAGTATAGTGGGGGGTACTGAAGCTTTCTTT. It yields the protein CASSIVGGTEAFF. The full variable domain, its missing parts supplied by reference TRBV19 and TRBJ1-1, is DGGITQSPKYLFRKEGQNVTLSCEQNLNHDAMYWYRQDPGQGLRLIYYSQIVNDFQKGDIAEGYSVSREKKESFPLTVTSAQKNPTAFYLCASSIVGGTEAFFGQGTRLTVV.

V is TRBV19 and J is TRBJ2-3; 12 bases are shared with TRBD2. V lost 1 base to trimming and J lost 0 bases; unmatched junction nucleotides: 5. CDR3 length equals 18 residues. Germline CDR1 reads LNHDA; CDR2 reads SQIVND (reference sequence). The CDR3 nucleotides are TGTGCCAGTAGTATAGTACTAGCGGGGGGCGCTAGCACAGATACGCAGTATTTT. Its translation: CASSIVLAGGASTDTQYF.

Notes on this clone: The DNA is omitted, as the CDR3 cannot be located on it reliably, and the CDR3 follows TCRdb's listing. This chain connects TRBV12-3 or TRBV12-4 to TRBJ1-6. The CDR3 contains 13 residues when both ends are counted. The CDR3 is CASSTSANSPLHF.

The genes are TRBV6-2 or TRBV6-3 and TRBJ1-1, with unresolved D. This CDR3 contains 11 residues. V lost 5 bases, J lost 9 bases, and 10 bases lay in between. The germline V gene has CDR1 MNHEY and CDR2 SVGEGT. CDR3 in DNA: TGTGCCAGCAGTCTTGGACCTAAAGCTTTCTTT. This translates into CASSLGPKAFF.

In its sample, this clone was seen a few times. The chain uses TRBV27 and TRBJ1-2, with D possibly being TRBD1 (5 bases). V dropped 0 bases and J dropped 7 bases, with 12 bases sitting between them. The CDR3 spans 14 residues. Germline V gene data show CDR1 as MNHEY and CDR2 as SMNVEV (reference sequence). The CDR3 loop is CASSLSKGIGGYTF. In DNA, the CDR3 is TGTGCCAGCAGTTTATCCAAGGGGATAGGTGGCTACACCTTC.

Worth noting for this clone: A much larger clone sits a single nucleotide away, making a read error possible. This same CDR3 is encoded by further DNA sequences in the sample. The chain employs TRBV5-1 and TRBJ1-4, with 7 positions matching TRBD1. V was clipped by 5 bases and J by 0 bases; unmatched bases: 4. This CDR3 has 15 amino acids. Germline values: CDR1 SGHRS, CDR2 YFSETQ. CDR3 bases: TGCGCCAGCAGGGGGACAGTTGCAACTAATGAAAAACTGTTTTTT. Its translation is CASRGTVATNEKLFF. Complete variable domain (other parts from reference TRBV5-1 and TRBJ1-4): KAGVTQTPRYLIKTRGQQVTLSCSPISGHRSVSWYQQTPGQGLQFLFEYFSETQRNKGNFPGRFSGRQFSNSRSEMNVSTLELGDSALYLCASRGTVATNEKLFFGSGTQLSVL.

The chain joins TRBV6-5 to TRBJ1-1; D not resolved. V was clipped by 2 bases and J by 4 bases, with 14 bases between them. The CDR3 is 15 amino acids. From germline, CDR1 is MNHEY and CDR2 SVGAGI. The DNA of the CDR3 is TGTGCCAGCAGTTACCGCAGAGGCATGGGCACTGAAGCTTTCTTT. Translating it yields CASSYRRGMGTEAFF.

This chain joins TRBV3-1 (or the pseudogene TRBV3-2) and TRBJ2-3; D is undetermined. The CDR3 is 16 amino acids. Trimming stripped 2 bases from V and 1 base from J, with 13 bases between. Per the germline V gene, CDR1 is LGHDT and CDR2 is YNNKEL (reference sequence). The CDR3 sequence is CASSQSLSGRTDTQYF. The CDR3 nucleotides read TGTGCCAGCAGCCAAAGTTTGTCAGGTCGCACAGATACGCAGTATTTT.

This chain uses TRBV5-1 with TRBJ1-1, with 7 positions matching TRBD1. Germline CDR1 and CDR2: SGHRS and YFSETQ. There are 14 residues in the CDR3. Trimming cost V 3 bases and J 4 bases; bases outside gene matches: 6. The CDR3 sequence: CASSSGQPGTEAFF. The CDR3 bases are TGCGCCAGCAGCTCGGGACAGCCAGGCACTGAAGCTTTCTTT.

With respect to this clone: The same CDR3 arises from other DNA sequences in this sample as well. V gene TRBV9 combines with J gene TRBJ1-1; no clear D gene. This CDR3 is 13 amino acids long. Trimming took 0 bases from V and 1 from J, leaving 4 bases between them. The germline CDR1 and CDR2 sequences are SGDLS and YYNGEE. DNA for the CDR3: TGTGCCAGCAGCGTAGAAGGGAACACTGAAGCTTTCTTT. Translation: CASSVEGNTEAFF.

The rearrangement links TRBV6-5 to TRBJ1-1, with D perhaps matching TRBD1 (5 bases). Trimming pared 0 bases from V and 5 bases from J, leaving 13 bases between. The V gene's germline CDR1 is MNHEY and CDR2 SVGAGI. This CDR3 comprises 15 residues. CDR3 DNA: TGTGCCAGCAGTTACTCCAGGGAAGTGGCAACTGAAGCTTTCTTT. It translates to CASSYSREVATEAFF.